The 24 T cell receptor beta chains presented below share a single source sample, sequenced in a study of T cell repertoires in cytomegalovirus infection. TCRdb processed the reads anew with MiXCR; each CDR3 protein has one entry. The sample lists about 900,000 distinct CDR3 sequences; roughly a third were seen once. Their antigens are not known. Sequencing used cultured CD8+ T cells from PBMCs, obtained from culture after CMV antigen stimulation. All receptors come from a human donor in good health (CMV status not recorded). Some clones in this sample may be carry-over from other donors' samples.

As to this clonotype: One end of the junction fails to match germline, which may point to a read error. CDR3 in amino acids: CANSNLGPRNTEAFF. The DNA of the CDR3 is TGTGCCAACAGCAATTTAGGGCCGCGGAACACTGAAGCTTTCTTT. This chain joins TRBV7-9 and TRBJ1-1; no clear D. Per germline, CDR1 SEHNR and CDR2 FQNEAQ (reference sequence). This CDR3 has 15 amino acids. The entire variable domain, with the rest obtained from reference TRBV7-9 and TRBJ1-1, is as follows: DTGVSQNPRHKITKRGQNVTFRCDPISEHNRLYWYRQTLGQGPEFLTYFQNEAQLEKSRLLSDRFSAERPKGSFSTLEIQRTEQGDSAMYLCANSNLGPRNTEAFFGQGTRLTVV.

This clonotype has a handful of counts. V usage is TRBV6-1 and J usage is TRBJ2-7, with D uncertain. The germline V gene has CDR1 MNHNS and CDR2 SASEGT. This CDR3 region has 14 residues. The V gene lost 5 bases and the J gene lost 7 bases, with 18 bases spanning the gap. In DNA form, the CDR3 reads TGTGCCAGCAGTACCCGACCCTCTCCGAGGGAGCAGTACTTC. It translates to CASSTRPSPREQYF.

The CDR3 DNA reads TGTGCCACCAGCAAATCACGGGGGGGATCACAAGAGACCCAGTACTTC. It codes for CATSKSRGGSQETQYF. This rearrangement joins TRBV15 to TRBJ2-5, with 8 bases lining up with TRBD2. CDR1 is LNHNV and CDR2 is YYDKDF in the germline V gene (reference sequence). CDR3 size: 16 residues. V lost 4 bases, J lost 2 bases, and 9 bases stayed unmatched.

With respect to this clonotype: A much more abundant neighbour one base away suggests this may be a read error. CDR3 DNA sequence: TGTGCCAACAGCTTACGTGGAACAGGGCAATATAATTCACCCCTCCACTTT. It translates to CANSLRGTGQYNSPLHF. The chain is built from TRBV7-8 and TRBJ1-6; D possibly corresponds to TRBD1 (6 bases). The CDR3 extends over 17 amino acids. Germline V gives CDR1 SGHVS, CDR2 FQNEAQ.

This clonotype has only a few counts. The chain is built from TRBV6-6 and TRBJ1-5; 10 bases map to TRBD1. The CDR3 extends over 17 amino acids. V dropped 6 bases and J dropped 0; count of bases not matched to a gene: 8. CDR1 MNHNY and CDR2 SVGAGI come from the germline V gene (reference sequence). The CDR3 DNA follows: TGTGCCAGCAGGGACGACAGGGGGCCATATAGCAATCAGCCCCAGCATTTT. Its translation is CASRDDRGPYSNQPQHF.

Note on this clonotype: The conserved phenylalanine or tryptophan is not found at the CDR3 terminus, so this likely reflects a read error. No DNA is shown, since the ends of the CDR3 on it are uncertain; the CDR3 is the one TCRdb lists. CDR3 in amino acids: CSAQGQGIL. This chain links TRBV20-1 with TRBJ2-5; TRBD1, the table's D call, was not compared with the DNA. The CDR3 is 9 residues long, counting both termini. Germline V lookup: CDR1 DFQATT, CDR2 SNEGSKA (reference sequence).

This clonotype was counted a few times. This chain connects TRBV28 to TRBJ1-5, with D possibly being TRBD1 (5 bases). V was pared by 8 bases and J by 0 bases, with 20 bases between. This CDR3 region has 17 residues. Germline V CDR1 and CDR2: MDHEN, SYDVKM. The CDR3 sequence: CASGDRGIANSNQPQHF. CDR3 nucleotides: TGTGCCAGCGGCGACAGAGGCATCGCTAATAGCAATCAGCCCCAGCATTTT.

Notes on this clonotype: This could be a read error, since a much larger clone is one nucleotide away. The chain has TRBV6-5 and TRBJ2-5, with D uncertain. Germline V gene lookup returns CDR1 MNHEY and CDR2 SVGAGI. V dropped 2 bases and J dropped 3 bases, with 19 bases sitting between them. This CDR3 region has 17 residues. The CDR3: CASSYVGRTEFEETQYF. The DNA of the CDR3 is TGTGCCAGCAGTTACGTTGGGCGGACGGAGTTCGAAGAGACCCAGTACTTC.

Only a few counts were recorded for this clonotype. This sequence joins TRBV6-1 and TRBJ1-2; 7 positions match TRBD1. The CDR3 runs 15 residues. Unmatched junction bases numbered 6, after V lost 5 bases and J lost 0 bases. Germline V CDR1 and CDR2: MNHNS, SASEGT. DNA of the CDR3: TGTGCCAGCAGTAGGACAGACAGGGCTAACTATGGCTACACCTTC. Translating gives CASSRTDRANYGYTF.

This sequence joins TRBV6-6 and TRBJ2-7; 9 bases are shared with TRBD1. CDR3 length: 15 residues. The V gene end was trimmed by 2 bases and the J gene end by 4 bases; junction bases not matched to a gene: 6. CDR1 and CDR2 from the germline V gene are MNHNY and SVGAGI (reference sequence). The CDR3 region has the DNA TGTGCCAGCAGTTACGACAGGGGGGCAGGATACGAGCAGTACGTC. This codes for CASSYDRGAGYEQYV.

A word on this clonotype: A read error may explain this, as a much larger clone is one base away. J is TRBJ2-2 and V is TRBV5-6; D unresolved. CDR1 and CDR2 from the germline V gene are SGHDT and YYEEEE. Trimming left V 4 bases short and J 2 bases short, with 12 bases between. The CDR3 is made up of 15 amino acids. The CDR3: CASSMVLSNTGELFF. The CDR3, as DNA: TGTGCCAGCAGCATGGTCCTCAGCAACACCGGGGAGCTGTTTTTT.

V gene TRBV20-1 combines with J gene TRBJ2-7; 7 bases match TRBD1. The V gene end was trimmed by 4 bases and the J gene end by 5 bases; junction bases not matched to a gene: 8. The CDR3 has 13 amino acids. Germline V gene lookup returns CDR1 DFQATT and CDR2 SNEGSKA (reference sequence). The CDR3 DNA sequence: TGCAGTGCTACCGACAGGGCGATCGACGAGCAGTACGTC. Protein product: CSATDRAIDEQYV.

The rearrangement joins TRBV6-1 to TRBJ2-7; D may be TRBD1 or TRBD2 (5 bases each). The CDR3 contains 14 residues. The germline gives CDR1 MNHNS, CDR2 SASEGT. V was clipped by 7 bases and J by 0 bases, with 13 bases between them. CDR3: CASNLLDSSYEQYF. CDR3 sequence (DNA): TGTGCCAGCAATCTACTAGACAGCTCCTACGAGCAGTACTTC.

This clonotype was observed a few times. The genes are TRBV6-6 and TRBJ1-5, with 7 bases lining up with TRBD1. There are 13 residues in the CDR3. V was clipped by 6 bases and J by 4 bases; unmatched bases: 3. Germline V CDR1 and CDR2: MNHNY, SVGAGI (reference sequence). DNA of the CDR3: TGTGCCAGCAGACAGGGGCTAAATCAGCCCCAGCATTTT. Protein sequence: CASRQGLNQPQHF.

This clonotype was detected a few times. CDR3 residues: CASSLDASGGPYNEQFF. The CDR3 DNA reads TGTGCCAGCAGCTTAGATGCTAGCGGGGGACCCTACAATGAGCAGTTCTTC. The genes are TRBV11-2 and TRBJ2-1; 10 bases line up with TRBD2. From germline, CDR1 is SGHAT and CDR2 FQNNGV. The CDR3 covers 17 residues. V dropped 0 bases and J dropped 2; count of bases not matched to a gene: 4.

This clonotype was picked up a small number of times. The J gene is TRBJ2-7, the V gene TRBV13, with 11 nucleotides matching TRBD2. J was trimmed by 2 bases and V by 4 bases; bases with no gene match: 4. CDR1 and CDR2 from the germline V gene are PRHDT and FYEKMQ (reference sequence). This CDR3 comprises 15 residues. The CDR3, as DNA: TGTGCCAGCAGCTCCCCGGGACTAGCGGCCTACGAGCAGTACTTC. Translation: CASSSPGLAAYEQYF.

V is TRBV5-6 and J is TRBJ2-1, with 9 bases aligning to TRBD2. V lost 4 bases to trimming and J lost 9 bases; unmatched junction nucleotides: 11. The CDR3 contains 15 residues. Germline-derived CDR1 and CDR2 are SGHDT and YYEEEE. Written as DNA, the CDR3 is TGTGCCAGCAGCCCCTTGGCGGGGGGGTCTCTTGAGCAGTTCTTC. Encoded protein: CASSPLAGGSLEQFF.

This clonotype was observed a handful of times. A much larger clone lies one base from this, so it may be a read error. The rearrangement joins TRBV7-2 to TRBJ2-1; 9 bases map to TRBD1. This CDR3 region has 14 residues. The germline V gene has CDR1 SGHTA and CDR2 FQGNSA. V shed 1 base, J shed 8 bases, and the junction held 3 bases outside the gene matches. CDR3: CASSLGQGVYEQFF. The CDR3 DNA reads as TGTGCCAGCAGCTTAGGACAGGGGGTCTATGAGCAGTTCTTC.

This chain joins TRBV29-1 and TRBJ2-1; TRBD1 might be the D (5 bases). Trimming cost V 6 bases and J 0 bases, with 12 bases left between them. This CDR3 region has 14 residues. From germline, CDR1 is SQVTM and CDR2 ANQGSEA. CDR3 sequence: CSVDGHSSYNEQFF. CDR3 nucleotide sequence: TGCAGCGTCGACGGACATAGCTCCTACAATGAGCAGTTCTTC.

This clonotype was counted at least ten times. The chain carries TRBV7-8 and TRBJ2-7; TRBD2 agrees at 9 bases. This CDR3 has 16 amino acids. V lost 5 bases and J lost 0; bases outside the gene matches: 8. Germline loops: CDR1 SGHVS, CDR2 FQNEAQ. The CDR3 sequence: CASSPGAGGSSYEQYV. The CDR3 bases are TGTGCCAGCAGCCCCGGGGCGGGGGGGAGCTCCTACGAGCAGTACGTC.

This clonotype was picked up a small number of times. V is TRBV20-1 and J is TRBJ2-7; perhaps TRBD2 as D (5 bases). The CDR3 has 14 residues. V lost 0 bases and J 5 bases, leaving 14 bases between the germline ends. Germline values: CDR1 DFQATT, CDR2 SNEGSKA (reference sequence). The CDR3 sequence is CSARDRASPHEQYF. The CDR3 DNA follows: TGCAGTGCTAGAGATCGGGCTAGCCCCCACGAGCAGTACTTC.

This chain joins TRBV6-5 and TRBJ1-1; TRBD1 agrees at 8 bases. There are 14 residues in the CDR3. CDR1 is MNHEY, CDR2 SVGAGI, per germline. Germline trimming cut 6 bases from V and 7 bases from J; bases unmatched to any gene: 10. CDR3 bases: TGTGCCAGCAGAGACCTTGACAGGGGCAATGAAGCTTTCTTT. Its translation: CASRDLDRGNEAFF.

The DNA for the CDR3 is TGTGCTAGTGGTTTGGTACTTGGGACAGGGGTTCCCCCAGATACGCAGTATTTT. The encoded protein is CASGLVLGTGVPPDTQYF. The rearrangement joins TRBV12-5 to TRBJ2-3; 10 bases agree with TRBD1. The germline gives CDR1 LGHNT, CDR2 FRNRAP. This CDR3 comprises 18 residues. The trim removed 0 bases at V and 4 bases at J, leaving 10 bases unmatched.

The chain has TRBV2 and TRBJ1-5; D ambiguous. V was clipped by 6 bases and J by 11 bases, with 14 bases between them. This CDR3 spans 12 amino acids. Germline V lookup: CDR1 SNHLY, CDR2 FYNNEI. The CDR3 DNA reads TGTGCCAGCAGCGGAGTTTGGCCGGCCCAGCATTTT. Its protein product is CASSGVWPAQHF.